The sequence of this TCR delta chain was determined in a study of Vδ1+ human thymocytes. Regarding the study as a whole: In the thymus, TRG and TRD repertoires looked highly polyclonal with Gaussian CDR3 lengths.

Germline values: CDR1 TSWWSYY, CDR2 QGS. CDR3 size: 26 residues. With 4 bases clipped from V and 0 bases from J, the junction kept 32 bases outside the gene matches. Comment on this clone: Its specificity is unknown.

RNA was extracted from the cells and then reverse transcribed. Multiplex PCR used pooled V-gene forward primers and a constant-region reverse primer to amplify CDR3s. TCRdb re-processed the multiplex PCR reads using CATT. The table has about 73,000 delta-chain clones, about 35% seen once; the top ten hold 0.2% to 0.3%. Thymocytes were sorted as CD3+ TCRVdelta1+ TCRVdelta2- after alphabeta T cell depletion. The sequencing sample was made of Vdelta1+ gamma-delta thymocytes from the thymus. The subset: FACS-sorted CD3+ TCRalphabeta- TCRVdelta1+ TCRVdelta2- thymocytes. The source is a boy in the first two years of life who had congenital heart surgery. The chain uses TRDV1 and TRDJ1; 13 nucleotides line up with TRDD3. DNA of the CDR3: TGTGCTCTTGGGGTCCCCCTTCCCGAAGTCCACTTGGGGATCACTGGGGGATACGCGTACACCGATAAACTCATCTTT. Its translation: CALGVPLPEVHLGITGGYAYTDKLIF.